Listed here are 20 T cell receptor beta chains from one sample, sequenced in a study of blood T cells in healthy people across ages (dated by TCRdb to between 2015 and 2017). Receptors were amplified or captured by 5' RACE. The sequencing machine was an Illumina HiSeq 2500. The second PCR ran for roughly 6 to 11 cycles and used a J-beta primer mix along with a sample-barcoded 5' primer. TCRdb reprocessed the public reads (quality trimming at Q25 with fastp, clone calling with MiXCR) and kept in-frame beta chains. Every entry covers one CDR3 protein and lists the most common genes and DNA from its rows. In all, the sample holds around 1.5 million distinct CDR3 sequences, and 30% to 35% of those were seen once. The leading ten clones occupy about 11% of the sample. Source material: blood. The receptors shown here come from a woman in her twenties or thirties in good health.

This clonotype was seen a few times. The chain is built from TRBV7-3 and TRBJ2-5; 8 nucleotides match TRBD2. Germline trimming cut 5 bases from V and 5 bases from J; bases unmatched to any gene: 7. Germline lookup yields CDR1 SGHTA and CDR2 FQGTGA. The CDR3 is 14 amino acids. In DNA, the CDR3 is TGTGCCAGCAGCCCTAGCGGGCCAGGGGAGACCCAGTACTTC. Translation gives CASSPSGPGETQYF.

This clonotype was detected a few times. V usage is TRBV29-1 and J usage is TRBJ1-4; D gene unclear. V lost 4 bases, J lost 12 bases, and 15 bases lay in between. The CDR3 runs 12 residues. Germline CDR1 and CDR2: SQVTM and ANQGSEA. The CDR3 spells CSVGPPNGELFF. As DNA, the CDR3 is TGCAGCGTTGGCCCGCCCAATGGCGAACTGTTTTTT.

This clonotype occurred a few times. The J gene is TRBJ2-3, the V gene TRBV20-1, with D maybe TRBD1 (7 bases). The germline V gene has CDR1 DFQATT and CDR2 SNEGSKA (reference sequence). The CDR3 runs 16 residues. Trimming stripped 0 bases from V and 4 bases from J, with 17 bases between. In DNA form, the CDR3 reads TGCAGTGCTAGAGATCTCGCAGGGGGGTTCCCAGATACGCAGTATTTT. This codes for CSARDLAGGFPDTQYF.

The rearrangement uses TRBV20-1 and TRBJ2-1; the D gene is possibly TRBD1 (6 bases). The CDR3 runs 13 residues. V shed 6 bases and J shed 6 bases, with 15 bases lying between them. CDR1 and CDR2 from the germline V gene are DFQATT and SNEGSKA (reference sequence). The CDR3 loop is CSALQGPRNEQFF. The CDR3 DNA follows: TGCAGTGCCTTGCAGGGGCCGCGCAATGAGCAGTTCTTC.

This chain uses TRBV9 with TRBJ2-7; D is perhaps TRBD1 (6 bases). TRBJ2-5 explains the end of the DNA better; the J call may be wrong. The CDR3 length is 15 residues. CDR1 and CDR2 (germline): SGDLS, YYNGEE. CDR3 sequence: CASSSTGQGKETQYF. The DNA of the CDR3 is TGTGCCAGCAGCAGTACGGGACAAGGGAAAGAGACCCAGTACTTC.

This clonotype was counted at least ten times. CDR3 protein: CSVGIGLGEQYF. CDR3 in DNA: TGCAGCGTTGGGATAGGCCTCGGCGAGCAGTACTTC. The rearrangement joins TRBV29-1 to TRBJ2-7, with no clear D. This CDR3 spans 12 amino acids. V was cut by 4 bases and J by 6 bases, with 13 bases left in between. Germline CDR1 SQVTM, CDR2 ANQGSEA.

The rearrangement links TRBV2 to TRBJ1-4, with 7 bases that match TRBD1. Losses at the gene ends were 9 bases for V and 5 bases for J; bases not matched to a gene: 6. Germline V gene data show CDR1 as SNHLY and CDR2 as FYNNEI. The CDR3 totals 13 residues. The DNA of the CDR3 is TGTGCCAGTATCAGGGGGGCGAATGAAAAACTGTTTTTT. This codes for CASIRGANEKLFF.

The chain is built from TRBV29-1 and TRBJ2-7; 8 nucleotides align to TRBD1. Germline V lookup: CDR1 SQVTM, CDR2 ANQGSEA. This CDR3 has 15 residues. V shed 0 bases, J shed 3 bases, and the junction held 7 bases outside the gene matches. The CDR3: CSVEDLTGENYEQYF. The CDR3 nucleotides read TGCAGCGTTGAAGACTTGACAGGGGAAAACTACGAGCAGTACTTC.

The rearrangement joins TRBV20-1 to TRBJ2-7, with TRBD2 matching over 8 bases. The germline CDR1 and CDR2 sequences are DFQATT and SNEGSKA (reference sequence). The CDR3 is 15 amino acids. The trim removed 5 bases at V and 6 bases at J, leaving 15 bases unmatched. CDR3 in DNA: TGCAGTGCTGGCACATCGGGACTAGAGGGCCCCGAGCAGTACTTC. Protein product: CSAGTSGLEGPEQYF.

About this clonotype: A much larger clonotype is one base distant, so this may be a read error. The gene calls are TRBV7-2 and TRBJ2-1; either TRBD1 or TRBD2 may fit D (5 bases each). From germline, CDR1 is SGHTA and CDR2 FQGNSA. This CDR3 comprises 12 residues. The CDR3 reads CANSPGTYPQFF. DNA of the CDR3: TGTGCCAACAGCCCCGGGACCTACCCGCAGTTCTTC.

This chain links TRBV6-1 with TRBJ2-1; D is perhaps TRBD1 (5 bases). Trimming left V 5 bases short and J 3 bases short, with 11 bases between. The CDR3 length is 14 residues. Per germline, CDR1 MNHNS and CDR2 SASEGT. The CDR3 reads CASSNRSHYNEQFF. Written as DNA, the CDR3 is TGTGCCAGCAGTAACAGGTCGCACTACAATGAGCAGTTCTTC.

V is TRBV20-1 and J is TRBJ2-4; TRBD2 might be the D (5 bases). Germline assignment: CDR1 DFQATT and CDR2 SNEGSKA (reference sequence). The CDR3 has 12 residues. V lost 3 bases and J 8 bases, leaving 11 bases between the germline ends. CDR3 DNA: TGCAGTGCTAGTATGGTGGAGGACATTCAGTACTTC. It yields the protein CSASMVEDIQYF.

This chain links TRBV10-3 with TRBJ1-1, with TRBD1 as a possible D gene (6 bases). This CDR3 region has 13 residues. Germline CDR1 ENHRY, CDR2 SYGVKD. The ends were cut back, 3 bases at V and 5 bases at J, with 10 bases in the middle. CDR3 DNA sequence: TGTGCCATCAGTGACACCACAGGGACTGAAGCTTTCTTT. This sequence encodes CAISDTTGTEAFF.

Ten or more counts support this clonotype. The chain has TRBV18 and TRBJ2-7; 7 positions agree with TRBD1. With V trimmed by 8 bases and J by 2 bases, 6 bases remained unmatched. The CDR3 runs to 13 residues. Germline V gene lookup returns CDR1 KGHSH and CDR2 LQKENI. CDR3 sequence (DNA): TGTGCCAGCAGTCCGGGACAGACCTACGAGCAGTACTTC. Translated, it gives CASSPGQTYEQYF.

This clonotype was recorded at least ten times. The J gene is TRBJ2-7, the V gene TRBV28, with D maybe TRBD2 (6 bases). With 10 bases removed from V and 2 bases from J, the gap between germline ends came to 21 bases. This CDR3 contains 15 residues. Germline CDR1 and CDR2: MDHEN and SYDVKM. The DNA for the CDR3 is TGTGCCATAACGTCTGGAACTAGGGAGGCCTACGAGCAGTACTTC. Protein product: CAITSGTREAYEQYF.

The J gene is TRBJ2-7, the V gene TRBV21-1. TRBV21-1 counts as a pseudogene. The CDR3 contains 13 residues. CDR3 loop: CASRRMESYEQYF. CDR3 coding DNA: TGTGCCAGCCGACGGATGGAAAGCTACGAGCAGTACTTC.

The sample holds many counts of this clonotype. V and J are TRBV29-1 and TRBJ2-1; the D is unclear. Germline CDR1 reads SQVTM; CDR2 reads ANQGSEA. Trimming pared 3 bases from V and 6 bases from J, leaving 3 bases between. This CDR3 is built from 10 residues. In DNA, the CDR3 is TGCAGCGTTGAGACCAATGAGCAGTTCTTC. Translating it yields CSVETNEQFF.

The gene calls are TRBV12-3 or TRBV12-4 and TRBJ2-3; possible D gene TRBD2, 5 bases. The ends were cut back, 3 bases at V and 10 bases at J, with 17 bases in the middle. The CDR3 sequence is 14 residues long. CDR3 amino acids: CASSFNGPRTSQYF. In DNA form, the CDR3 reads TGTGCCAGCAGTTTTAATGGCCCCAGGACTTCGCAGTATTTT.

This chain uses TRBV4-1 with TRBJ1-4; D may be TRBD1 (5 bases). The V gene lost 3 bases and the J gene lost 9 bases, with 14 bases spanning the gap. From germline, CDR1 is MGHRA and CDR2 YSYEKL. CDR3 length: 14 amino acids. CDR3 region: CASSHPGQGQKLFF. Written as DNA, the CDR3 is TGCGCCAGCAGCCACCCCGGACAAGGCCAAAAACTGTTTTTT.

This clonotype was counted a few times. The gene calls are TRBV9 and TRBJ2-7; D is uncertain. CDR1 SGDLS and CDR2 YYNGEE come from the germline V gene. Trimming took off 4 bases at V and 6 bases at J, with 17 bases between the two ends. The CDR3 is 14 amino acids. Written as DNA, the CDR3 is TGTGCCAGCAGCAGCGAGAACTCGGGTAGCGAGCAGTACTTC. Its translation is CASSSENSGSEQYF.